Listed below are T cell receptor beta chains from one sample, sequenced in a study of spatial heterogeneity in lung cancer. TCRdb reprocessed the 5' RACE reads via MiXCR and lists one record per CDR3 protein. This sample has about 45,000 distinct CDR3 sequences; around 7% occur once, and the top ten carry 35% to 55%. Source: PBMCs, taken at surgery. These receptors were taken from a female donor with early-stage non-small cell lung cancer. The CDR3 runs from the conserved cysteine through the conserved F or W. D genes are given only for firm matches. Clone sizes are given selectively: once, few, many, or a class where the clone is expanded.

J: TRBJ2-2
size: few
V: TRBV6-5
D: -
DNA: TGTGCCAGCACATTCCTACCCTCCAAACACACCGGGGAGCTGTTTTTT
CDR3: CASTFLPSKHTGELFF

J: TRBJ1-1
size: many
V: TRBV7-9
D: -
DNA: TGTGCCAGCAGCTTAGATGGGACAAAGAACACTGAAGCTTTCTTT
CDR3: CASSLDGTKNTEAFF

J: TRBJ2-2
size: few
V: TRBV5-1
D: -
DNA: TGCGCCAGCAGGTCGGAGTTGGGCGGGGCTCGCACCGGGGAGCTGTTTTTT
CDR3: CASRSELGGARTGELFF

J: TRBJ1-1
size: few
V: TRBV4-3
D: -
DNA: TGCGCCAGCAGCCAACAACAGGCGAACACTGAAGCTTTCTTT
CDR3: CASSQQQANTEAFF

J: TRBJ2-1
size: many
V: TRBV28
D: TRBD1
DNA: TGTGCCAGCAGCTCAAGTCAGGGGGCAATCAATGAGCAGTTCTTC
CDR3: CASSSSQGAINEQFF

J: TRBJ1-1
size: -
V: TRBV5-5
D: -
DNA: TGTGCCAGCAGCTTGGGGGATAGAGTGCTTAACACTGAAGCTTTCTTT
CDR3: CASSLGDRVLNTEAFF

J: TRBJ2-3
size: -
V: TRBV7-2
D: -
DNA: TGTGCCAGCAGCTTAGAACTCCTGGGGCGCACAGATACGCAGTATTTT
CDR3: CASSLELLGRTDTQYF

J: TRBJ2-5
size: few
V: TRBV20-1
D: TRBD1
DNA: TGCAGTGCTAGACGACAGGGTGCAGAGACCCAGTACTTC
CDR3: CSARRQGAETQYF

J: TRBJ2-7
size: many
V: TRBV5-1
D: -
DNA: TGCGCCAGCAGCCCCCTTACAGGGTTCCACGAGCAGTACTTC
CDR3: CASSPLTGFHEQYF

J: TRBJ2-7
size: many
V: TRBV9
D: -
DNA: TGTGCCAGCGGAATCCCGGGGCCTCGGTACGAGCAGTACTTC
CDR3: CASGIPGPRYEQYF

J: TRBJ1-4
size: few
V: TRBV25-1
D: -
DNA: TGTGCCAGCAGTGCGGGACTCCTCGGGAGTGAAAAACTGTTTTTT
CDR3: CASSAGLLGSEKLFF

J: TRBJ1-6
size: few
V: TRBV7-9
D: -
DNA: TGTGCCAGCAGCCAAAAGGGTTCACCCCTCCACTTT
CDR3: CASSQKGSPLHF

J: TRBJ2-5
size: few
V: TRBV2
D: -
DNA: TGTGCCAGCAGTCCACAGGGTGGAGGAGAGACCCAGTACTTC
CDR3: CASSPQGGGETQYF

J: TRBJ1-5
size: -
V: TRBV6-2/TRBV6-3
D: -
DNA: TGTGCCAGCAGTAGGGGTTACGGTCAGCCCCAGCATTTT
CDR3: CASSRGYGQPQHF

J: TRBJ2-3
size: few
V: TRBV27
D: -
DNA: TGTGCCAGCAGTGAATTTGATACGCAGTATTTT
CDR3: CASSEFDTQYF

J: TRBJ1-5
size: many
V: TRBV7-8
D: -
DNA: TGTGCCAGCAGCTTAGGAATGGGGAGGCCCCAGCATTTT
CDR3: CASSLGMGRPQHF

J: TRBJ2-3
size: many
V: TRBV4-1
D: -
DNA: TGCGCCAGCAGCCATCCTCGAGGGGGAAGCACAGATACGCAGTATTTT
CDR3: CASSHPRGGSTDTQYF

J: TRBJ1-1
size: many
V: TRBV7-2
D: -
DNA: TGTGCCAGCAGCCGAAACCGAAGACAGGCTTTCTTT
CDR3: CASSRNRRQAFF

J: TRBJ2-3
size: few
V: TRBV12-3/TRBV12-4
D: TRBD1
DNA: TGTGCCAGCAGCGGGCGGGACAGGGGAACAGATACGCAGTATTTT
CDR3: CASSGRDRGTDTQYF

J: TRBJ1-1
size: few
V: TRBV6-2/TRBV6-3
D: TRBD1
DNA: TGTGCCAGCACCCCCGGGGCAGGGGGCACTGAAGCTTTCTTT
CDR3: CASTPGAGGTEAFF

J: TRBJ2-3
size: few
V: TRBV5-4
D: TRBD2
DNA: TGTGCCAGCAGCTCCGGGACTAGCGGGGGGAATACGCAGTATTTT
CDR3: CASSSGTSGGNTQYF

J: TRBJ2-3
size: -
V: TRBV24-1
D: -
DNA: TGTGCCACCCGGCGGGAATGGCGGACTAGCACAGATACGCAGTATTTT
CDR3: CATRREWRTSTDTQYF

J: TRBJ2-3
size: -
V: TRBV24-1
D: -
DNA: TGTGCCACCAGCAGTCTCGTGACAGATACGCAGTATTTT
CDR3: CATSSLVTDTQYF

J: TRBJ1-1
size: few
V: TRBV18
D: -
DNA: TGTGCCAGCTCACCACCGTCGGCGTACACTGAAGCTTTCTTT
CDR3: CASSPPSAYTEAFF

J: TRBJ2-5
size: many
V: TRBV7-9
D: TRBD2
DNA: TGTGCCAGCAGTCTAGCGGGGTTCCAAGAGACCCAGTACTTC
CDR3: CASSLAGFQETQYF

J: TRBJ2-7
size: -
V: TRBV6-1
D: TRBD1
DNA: TGTGCCAGCACCTGGGACAGCCAAGACTACGAGCAGTACTTC
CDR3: CASTWDSQDYEQYF

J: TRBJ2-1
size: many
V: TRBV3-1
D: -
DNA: TGTGCCAGCAGCCCTAGCCTCTACAATGAGCAGTTCTTC
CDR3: CASSPSLYNEQFF

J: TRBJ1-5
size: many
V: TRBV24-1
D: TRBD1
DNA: TGTGCCACCAGTGGAAGTCCGGGACAGCTTAGCAATCAGCCCCAGCATTTT
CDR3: CATSGSPGQLSNQPQHF

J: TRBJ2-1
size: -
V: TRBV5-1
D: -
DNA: TGCGCCAGCAGCTTGGCCCCACCCCAGACGAATCTCTGGGATGAGCAGTTCTTC
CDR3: CASSLAPPQTNLWDEQFF

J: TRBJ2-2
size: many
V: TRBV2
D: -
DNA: TGTGCCAGCAATTTTGTCCCTACCGGGGAGCTGTTTTTT
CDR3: CASNFVPTGELFF

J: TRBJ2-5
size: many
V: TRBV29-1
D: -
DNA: TGCAGCGTTGTTAGGGACACCGCGGGGGCCCAGTACTTC
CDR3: CSVVRDTAGAQYF

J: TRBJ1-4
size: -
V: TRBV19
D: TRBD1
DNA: TGTGCCAGTCGGGCCGGGACAGGGGCCCTTAATGAAAAACTGTTTTTT
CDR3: CASRAGTGALNEKLFF

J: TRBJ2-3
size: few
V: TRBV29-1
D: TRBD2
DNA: TGCAGCGTTCTCCCGGGGGGTACGCAGTATTTT
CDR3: CSVLPGGTQYF

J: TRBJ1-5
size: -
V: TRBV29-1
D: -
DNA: TGCAGCGTTGAGTGGGGAAATGCAGGGCCCCAGCATTTT
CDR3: CSVEWGNAGPQHF

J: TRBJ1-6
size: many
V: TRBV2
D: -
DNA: TGTGCCAGCACCGTCAGCTCCTATAATTCACCCCTCCACTTT
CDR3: CASTVSSYNSPLHF

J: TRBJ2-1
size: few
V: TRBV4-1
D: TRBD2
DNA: TGCGCCAGCAGCTCCCTTAGCGGGGCGAACTACAATGAGCAGTTCTTC
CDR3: CASSSLSGANYNEQFF

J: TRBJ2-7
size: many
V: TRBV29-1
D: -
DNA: TGCAGCGTTAGACAGGTTGACGAGCAGTACTTC
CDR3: CSVRQVDEQYF

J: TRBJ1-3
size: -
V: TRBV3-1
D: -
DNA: TGTGCCAGCAGCCAAGAAAGCTCTGGAAACACCATATATTTT
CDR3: CASSQESSGNTIYF

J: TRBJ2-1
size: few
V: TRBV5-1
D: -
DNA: TGCGCCAGCAGCTGGCATGCCAACAATGAGCAGTTCTTC
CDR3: CASSWHANNEQFF

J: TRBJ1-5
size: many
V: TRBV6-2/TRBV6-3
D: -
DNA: TGTGCCAGCAGTCCCGACGGAGGGAGCCAGCCCCAGCATTTT
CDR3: CASSPDGGSQPQHF

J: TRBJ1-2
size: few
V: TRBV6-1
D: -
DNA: TGTGCCAGCAGTGAAGCCGGCAAGATCTATGGCTACACCTTC
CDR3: CASSEAGKIYGYTF

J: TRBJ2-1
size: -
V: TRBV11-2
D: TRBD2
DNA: TGTGCCAGCAGCTTAGCCCTAGCGGGGGGGCAGGGTGAGCAGTTCTTC
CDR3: CASSLALAGGQGEQFF

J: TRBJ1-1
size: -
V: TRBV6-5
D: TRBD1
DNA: TGTGCCAGCAGTACCCCGACAGGGGTGGCTTTCTTT
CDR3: CASSTPTGVAFF

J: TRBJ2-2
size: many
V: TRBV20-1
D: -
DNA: TGCAGTGCTAGAGATCGGCACGGGGAGCTGTTTTTT
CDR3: CSARDRHGELFF

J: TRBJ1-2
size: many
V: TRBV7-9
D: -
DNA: TGTGCCAGCAGAGGGGCCTCTCTCTATGGCTACACCTTC
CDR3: CASRGASLYGYTF

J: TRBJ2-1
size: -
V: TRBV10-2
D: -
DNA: TGCGCCAGCATTGAGATAAGCTCCTACAATGAGCAGTTCTTC
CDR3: CASIEISSYNEQFF

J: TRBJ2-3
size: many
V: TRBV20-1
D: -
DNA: TGCAGTGCTAGAGATGATGTTGGCAGACCAGATACGCAGTATTTT
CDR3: CSARDDVGRPDTQYF

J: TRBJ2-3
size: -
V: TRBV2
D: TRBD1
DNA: TGTGCCAGCAGTCCCCGCGACAGGGGCACAGATACGCAGTATTTT
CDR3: CASSPRDRGTDTQYF